This T cell receptor beta chain was captured in a study of blood T cells in healthy people across ages. Findings of the study overall: Diversity of TCR beta per million T cells declined in a roughly linear way with age.

On this clonotype: The target antigen is unknown.

In each sample, at least 6.5 million PBMCs were isolated. Primers used in a second PCR of roughly 6 to 11 cycles were a sample-barcoded 5' primer and a J-beta primer mix. TCRdb used MiXCR to reprocess the 5' RACE reads, holding one entry per CDR3 protein. The table has 1,800,000 or so distinct CDR3 sequences, roughly 43% seen once. Germline V gene lookup returns CDR1 SGHTA and CDR2 FQGNSA. The CDR3 consists of 14 residues. Between the trimmed V and J ends, which lost 4 bases and 5 bases, there was a span of 14 bases. The sequencing sample was made of blood. The V gene is TRBV7-2, the J gene TRBJ1-1; D possibly corresponds to TRBD1 (5 bases). This receptor was obtained from a human donor in good health. As DNA, the CDR3 is TGTGCCAGCAGCTCAGGGACGTTATGGACTGAAGCTTTCTTT. Its translation: CASSSGTLWTEAFF.